Shown below are 5 T cell receptor beta chains from a single sample sequenced in a study of CD8 T cells in Susac syndrome. When the RNA was reverse transcribed, random hexamers were used with an input of roughly 0.45 to 1 ug. From the immunoSEQ multiplex PCR reads, TCRdb called clonotypes with MiXCR, one entry per CDR3 protein. This table has under 150,000 distinct CDR3 sequences, approximately 95% appearing once. Sequencing was done on a sample of CD4+ T cells from PBMCs. These receptors all come from a human donor with Susac syndrome.

The CDR3 protein is CASPSRSTGELFF. In DNA, the CDR3 is TGTGCCAGCCCGTCGCGGTCCACCGGGGAGCTGTTTTTT. The V and J genes are TRBV28 and TRBJ2-2; unclear D gene. The V gene's germline CDR1 is MDHEN and CDR2 SYDVKM. The CDR3 has 13 amino acids. The ends were cut back, 8 bases at V and 4 bases at J, with 11 bases in the middle.

This clonotype was counted only a few times. V usage is TRBV19 and J usage is TRBJ2-1; D not resolved. Germline CDR1 LNHDA, CDR2 SQIVND (reference sequence). The CDR3 totals 15 residues. V gave up 5 bases and J gave up 1 base, with 12 bases separating them. CDR3 sequence: CASSPRSGSYNEQFF. DNA of the CDR3: TGTGCCAGTAGTCCTAGGAGTGGGTCCTACAATGAGCAGTTCTTC. The entire variable domain, with the rest obtained from reference TRBV19 and TRBJ2-1, is as follows: DGGITQSPKYLFRKEGQNVTLSCEQNLNHDAMYWYRQDPGQGLRLIYYSQIVNDFQKGDIAEGYSVSREKKESFPLTVTSAQKNPTAFYLCASSPRSGSYNEQFFGPGTRLTVL.

The gene calls are TRBV5-1 and TRBJ2-7; no clear D gene. This CDR3 is built from 15 residues. V was shortened by 1 base and J by 0 bases, with 11 bases between the two germline ends. Germline CDR1 SGHRS, CDR2 YFSETQ. DNA for the CDR3: TGCGCCAGCAGCTTGCAAGCGAGGAGCTCCTACGAGCAGTACTTC. Amino acids: CASSLQARSSYEQYF.

This rearrangement joins TRBV14 to TRBJ2-2, with 8 positions matching TRBD2. V shed 1 base, J shed 6 bases, and the junction held 10 bases outside the gene matches. The CDR3 totals 17 residues. Germline assignment: CDR1 SGHDN and CDR2 FVKESK. CDR3 protein: CASSQVVGLALPGELFF. The DNA of the CDR3 is TGTGCCAGCAGCCAAGTAGTTGGACTAGCACTACCCGGGGAGCTGTTTTTT. The full variable domain, its missing parts supplied by reference TRBV14 and TRBJ2-2, is EAGVTQFPSHSVIEKGQTVTLRCDPISGHDNLYWYRRVMGKEIKFLLHFVKESKQDESGMPNNRFLAERTGGTYSTLKVQPAELEDSGVYFCASSQVVGLALPGELFFGEGSRLTVL.

The V and J genes are TRBV18 and TRBJ1-1; D gene unclear. Trimming took 6 bases from V and 4 from J, leaving 15 bases between them. From germline, CDR1 is KGHSH and CDR2 LQKENI. The length of the CDR3 is 14 residues. In DNA, the CDR3 is TGTGCCAGCTCGTCTCTCGGGCTCAGCACTGAAGCTTTCTTT. This translates into CASSSLGLSTEAFF.